This is a list of T cell receptor beta chains from one sample in a study of blood T cell repertoires in COVID-19. Data came from immunoSEQ multiplex PCR; TCRdb stores just in-frame clones and leaves some out. The data hold around 300,000 clones, with around 86% observed a single time. Sequencing input: peripheral blood. The receptors derive from a woman in her thirties with active or convalescent COVID-19. The CDR3 runs from the conserved cysteine through the conserved F or W. The D gene is left open where the match is weak. The size of a clone is reported for some rows only, either as once, few or many, or as a class for expanded clones.

v_gene	j_gene	abundance	d_gene	CDR3aa	CDR3nt
TRBV28	TRBJ2-7	NA	NA	CASSPPGDPYEQYF	TGTGCCAGCAGCCCCCCGGGAGACCCCTACGAGCAGTACTTC
TRBV6-4	TRBJ1-2	NA	TRBD1	CASSEATGSGGYTF	TGTGCCAGCAGTGAGGCGACAGGGTCGGGTGGCTACACCTTC
TRBV15	TRBJ2-7	NA	NA	CATSRDRASGEQYF	TGTGCCACCAGCAGAGATAGGGCATCGGGAGAGCAGTACTTC
TRBV2	TRBJ1-2	NA	NA	CASSVARTDYGYTF	TGTGCCAGCAGCGTCGCGAGAACAGACTATGGCTACACCTTC
TRBV28	TRBJ1-5	NA	NA	CASTWGGTSNQPQHF	TGTGCCAGCACCTGGGGGGGAACTAGCAATCAGCCCCAGCATTTT
TRBV11-2	TRBJ2-2	NA	TRBD2	CASSLPGLSNTGELFF	TGTGCCAGCAGCTTACCGGGACTATCGAACACCGGGGAGCTGTTTTTT
TRBV9	TRBJ2-1	NA	NA	CASSVSAAGEQFF	TGTGCCAGCAGCGTAAGTGCGGCCGGCGAGCAGTTCTTC
TRBV6-5	TRBJ2-1	NA	TRBD2	CASSSLGGGTYNEQFF	TGTGCCAGCAGTTCCCTCGGGGGGGGGACCTACAATGAGCAGTTCTTC
TRBV14	TRBJ1-6	NA	NA	CASSQVQGNNSPLHF	TGTGCCAGCAGCCAAGTTCAGGGTAATAATTCACCCCTCCACTTT
TRBV9	TRBJ2-1	NA	NA	CASSVKYGGFLEQFF	TGTGCCAGCAGCGTCAAATATGGGGGGTTCTTAGAGCAGTTCTTC
TRBV24-1	TRBJ2-2	NA	NA	CATSDSVGGLDTGELFF	TGTGCCACCAGTGATTCCGTGGGGGGGCTAGACACCGGGGAGCTGTTTTTT
TRBV10-3	TRBJ2-1	NA	NA	CAISVVRNEQFF	TGTGCCATCAGTGTGGTCAGAAATGAGCAGTTCTTC
TRBV5-1	TRBJ1-2	NA	NA	CASSPTTNYGYTF	TGCGCCAGCAGCCCAACAACCAACTATGGCTACACCTTC
TRBV5-6	TRBJ2-6	few	NA	CASSLGGLGASGANVLTF	TGTGCCAGCAGCTTGGGGGGCCTTGGGGCCTCTGGGGCCAACGTCCTGACTTTC
TRBV27	TRBJ1-2	NA	TRBD1	CASSLRSTGGGTYGYTF	TGTGCCAGCAGTTTAAGGTCTACGGGAGGGGGCACCTATGGCTACACCTTC
TRBV2	TRBJ2-3	NA	TRBD1	CASKGAQTDTQYF	TGTGCCAGCAAGGGGGCGCAGACAGATACGCAGTATTTT
TRBV7-8	TRBJ2-7	once	NA	CASSYLTSTYEQYF	TGTGCCAGCAGCTACCTGACTAGTACCTACGAGCAGTACTTC
TRBV6-2/TRBV6-3	TRBJ2-7	NA	TRBD2	CASSYSSGGAYEQYF	TGTGCCAGCAGTTACTCTAGCGGGGGGGCCTACGAGCAGTACTTC
TRBV27	TRBJ1-5	once	TRBD1	CASSSKQGLRQPQHF	TGTGCCAGCAGTTCAAAACAGGGGTTGAGACAGCCCCAGCATTTT
TRBV19	TRBJ1-2	NA	TRBD1	CASSISTGYGYTF	TGTGCCAGTAGTATATCGACAGGGTATGGCTACACCTTC
TRBV7-2	TRBJ2-1	few	NA	CASSFNPRGEQFF	TGTGCCAGCAGCTTTAACCCTCGGGGGGAGCAGTTCTTC
TRBV27	TRBJ1-2	NA	NA	CASSFLALGGYTF	TGTGCCAGCAGTTTTTTAGCCTTAGGTGGCTACACCTTC
TRBV6-5	TRBJ1-2	NA	NA	CASYGRVIYGYTF	TGTGCCTCCTACGGCAGGGTGATCTATGGCTACACCTTC
TRBV23-1	TRBJ1-5	NA	TRBD1	CASSQPRDRARPQHF	TGCGCCAGCAGTCAGCCTAGGGACAGGGCAAGGCCCCAGCATTTT
TRBV7-2	TRBJ1-2	NA	NA	CASSFFLANYGYTF	TGTGCCAGCAGCTTCTTCTTAGCTAACTATGGCTACACCTTC
TRBV12-3/TRBV12-4	TRBJ1-1	NA	NA	CASWRRSVAFF	TGTGCCAGCTGGAGAAGGTCTGTGGCTTTCTTT
TRBV12-3/TRBV12-4	TRBJ1-1	NA	NA	CASTQFNTEAFF	TGTGCCAGCACCCAATTCAACACTGAAGCTTTCTTT
TRBV28	TRBJ1-2	NA	NA	CASSLGERGYTF	TGTGCCAGCAGTTTAGGAGAGAGGGGCTACACCTTC
TRBV10-3	TRBJ1-2	NA	NA	CAITDNGGYGYTF	TGTGCCATCACCGATAACGGTGGCTATGGCTACACCTTC
TRBV5-6	TRBJ2-5	NA	NA	CASSLVARPKETQYF	TGTGCCAGCAGCTTGGTCGCTAGGCCAAAAGAGACCCAGTACTTC
TRBV30	TRBJ2-7	NA	TRBD1	CAWSVRVQGTYEQYF	TGTGCCTGGAGTGTACGAGTACAGGGGACCTACGAGCAGTACTTC
TRBV28	TRBJ1-2	NA	NA	CASSWGSLSGYTF	TGTGCCAGCAGTTGGGGCTCTCTCTCTGGCTACACCTTC
TRBV9	TRBJ2-5	once	TRBD1	CASSAPGGQETQYF	TGTGCCAGCAGCGCCCCAGGGGGCCAAGAGACCCAGTACTTC
TRBV9	TRBJ1-6	NA	NA	CASSVGTALGSPLHF	TGTGCCAGCAGCGTAGGAACAGCTCTCGGTTCACCCCTCCACTTT
TRBV15	TRBJ1-2	once	TRBD1	CATSRDRGRPNYGYTF	TGTGCCACCAGCAGGGACAGGGGGCGCCCAAACTATGGCTACACCTTC
TRBV5-1	TRBJ1-6	NA	NA	CASSLADPNSPLHF	TGCGCCAGCAGCTTGGCAGATCCAAATTCACCCCTCCACTTT
TRBV3-1/TRBV3-2	TRBJ2-1	once	NA	CASSQELGLGRFF	TGTGCCAGCAGCCAGGAACTAGGGCTAGGGCGTTTCTTC
TRBV30	TRBJ1-1	NA	TRBD1	CAVNRGLIAEAFF	TGTGCCGTCAACAGGGGGCTAATCGCTGAAGCTTTCTTT
TRBV9	TRBJ1-5	NA	NA	CASSVDGSNQPQHF	TGTGCCAGCAGCGTCGACGGGAGCAATCAGCCCCAGCATTTT
TRBV5-5	TRBJ1-2	NA	NA	CASSYEATPYGYTF	TGTGCCAGCAGCTATGAAGCAACCCCATATGGCTACACCTTC
TRBV30	TRBJ1-6	NA	TRBD1	CAGGTGGARNSPLHF	TGTGCCGGCGGGACAGGGGGCGCGAGGAATTCACCCCTCCACTTT
TRBV5-4	TRBJ2-7	NA	NA	CASSGPGRESSYEQYF	TGTGCCAGCAGCGGCCCCGGCAGGGAAAGCTCCTACGAGCAGTACTTC
TRBV6-2/TRBV6-3	TRBJ2-3	NA	NA	CASSYSHGFNF	TGTGCCAGCAGTTACTCCCACGGGTTCAATTTT
TRBV7-2	TRBJ2-5	NA	NA	CASSFNKGSGETQYF	TGTGCCAGCAGCTTTAACAAGGGGTCTGGAGAGACCCAGTACTTC
TRBV5-5	TRBJ1-2	NA	NA	CASSLEGVYGYTF	TGTGCCAGCAGCTTGGAGGGAGTCTATGGCTACACCTTC
TRBV10-3	TRBJ2-5	NA	TRBD2	CAIRRGGAGETQYF	TGTGCCATCAGGCGCGGGGGGGCCGGGGAGACCCAGTACTTC
TRBV7-2	TRBJ2-2	NA	NA	CASSGQNTGELFF	TGTGCCAGCAGCGGACAAAACACCGGGGAGCTGTTTTTT